The rows below give T cell receptor beta chains drawn from one sample of a study of persistence of HIV-infected CD4 T cells. Libraries were prepared by immunoSEQ multiplex PCR; TCRdb keeps only in-frame clonotypes and omits some of them. Among fewer than 35,000 clones listed, roughly 70% were seen once. No antigen has been identified for these receptors. This material consisted of CD4+ T cells sorted from PBMCs after roughly 20-hour stimulation, taken from a patient who received antiretroviral therapy. These receptors came from an adult man with HIV who was CMV-seropositive. Both conserved end residues are part of each CDR3. The order of the fields is CDR3 length, V gene, CDR3 protein.

CDR3 length: 11; V gene: TRBV10-2; CDR3 protein: CASRSFGELFF
CDR3 length: 14; V gene: TRBV6-5; CDR3 protein: CASRLAPRTYEQYF
CDR3 length: 19; V gene: TRBV18; CDR3 protein: CASSRMVGAGGPGANVLTF
CDR3 length: 15; V gene: TRBV25-1; CDR3 protein: CASSGQTGVNTEAFF
CDR3 length: 15; V gene: TRBV4-2; CDR3 protein: CASSPSRIRSYEQYF
CDR3 length: 13; V gene: TRBV5-4; CDR3 protein: CASSPIGVYGYTF
CDR3 length: 14; V gene: TRBV2; CDR3 protein: CASSLLGGNQPQHF
CDR3 length: 12; V gene: TRBV3-1/TRBV3-2; CDR3 protein: CASRTGNTEAFF
CDR3 length: 18; V gene: TRBV3-1/TRBV3-2; CDR3 protein: CASSQDAPTGATGNTIYF
CDR3 length: 14; V gene: TRBV19; CDR3 protein: CASNHRQANTEAFF
CDR3 length: 12; V gene: TRBV7-2; CDR3 protein: CASSEGFSPLHF
CDR3 length: 17; V gene: TRBV21-1; CDR3 protein: CASSPSRRQREAYEQYF
CDR3 length: 14; V gene: TRBV9; CDR3 protein: CASRSGTVGGEQYF
CDR3 length: 15; V gene: TRBV10-1; CDR3 protein: CASSERLGSGNTIYF
CDR3 length: 16; V gene: TRBV18; CDR3 protein: CASSPRPTGTNEKLFF
CDR3 length: 13; V gene: TRBV12-3/TRBV12-4; CDR3 protein: CASSRYSNTEAFF
CDR3 length: 14; V gene: TRBV5-1; CDR3 protein: CASSLAPGATEAFF
CDR3 length: 12; V gene: TRBV6-6; CDR3 protein: CASSHSQDTQYF
CDR3 length: 15; V gene: TRBV7-2; CDR3 protein: CASSFLAFSGNTIYF
CDR3 length: 11; V gene: TRBV2; CDR3 protein: CASGQKNIQYF
CDR3 length: 13; V gene: TRBV18; CDR3 protein: CASSPPRAGELFF
CDR3 length: 12; V gene: TRBV12-3/TRBV12-4; CDR3 protein: CASSLRDQPQHF
CDR3 length: 14; V gene: TRBV7-8; CDR3 protein: CASSLSRQGTEAFF
CDR3 length: 13; V gene: TRBV6-5; CDR3 protein: CAISGTGRNEQYF
CDR3 length: 19; V gene: TRBV11-2; CDR3 protein: CASSLGRKIAGVSYNEQFF
CDR3 length: 14; V gene: TRBV6-5; CDR3 protein: CASEGTFNTGELFF
CDR3 length: 14; V gene: TRBV5-4; CDR3 protein: CASSRTSGVGEQYF
CDR3 length: 16; V gene: TRBV30; CDR3 protein: CAWSVEGSRLYTEAFF
CDR3 length: 14; V gene: TRBV19; CDR3 protein: CASNIQGNTGELFF
CDR3 length: 15; V gene: TRBV9; CDR3 protein: CASSVGVGSTDTQYF
CDR3 length: 15; V gene: TRBV27; CDR3 protein: CASSLSWGGTDTQYF
CDR3 length: 14; V gene: TRBV7-8; CDR3 protein: CASSPSGQGYEQYF
CDR3 length: 15; V gene: TRBV4-1; CDR3 protein: CASSQGLSSGNTIYF
CDR3 length: 13; V gene: TRBV10-3; CDR3 protein: CAISDPRTSPLHF
CDR3 length: 14; V gene: TRBV30; CDR3 protein: CAWSAGGARNEQFF
CDR3 length: 16; V gene: TRBV7-8; CDR3 protein: CASSHGLVGGANVLTF
CDR3 length: 15; V gene: TRBV5-5; CDR3 protein: CASSLARGGVTEAFF
CDR3 length: 15; V gene: TRBV6-2/TRBV6-3; CDR3 protein: CASSYAGFSGNTIYF
CDR3 length: 12; V gene: TRBV27; CDR3 protein: CASSEGREPLHF
CDR3 length: 16; V gene: TRBV2; CDR3 protein: CASRPPVGTGTGELFF
CDR3 length: 16; V gene: TRBV27; CDR3 protein: CASSLYPNRGNTEAFF
CDR3 length: 17; V gene: TRBV3-1/TRBV3-2; CDR3 protein: CASSQDRSSGGAYEQYF
CDR3 length: 14; V gene: TRBV6-5; CDR3 protein: CASSTQGVGQPQHF
CDR3 length: 14; V gene: TRBV6-1; CDR3 protein: CASSAAGSDQPQHF